Listed below are T cell receptor beta chains from one sample, sequenced in a study of OX40 agonist ivuxolimab in advanced cancers. Clones were read by immunoSEQ multiplex PCR, and TCRdb kept only the in-frame ones, dropping some. The repertoire holds 55,000 to 80,000 clones, more than 80% seen once, with about 5% in the top ten. The source was CD4+ or CD8+ T cells sorted from blood, collected in a trial of the OX40 agonist ivuxolimab. The receptors originated from an adult with an advanced solid tumor such as melanoma, head and neck, liver or kidney cancer. The CDR3 runs from the conserved cysteine through the conserved F or W. Each record gives: V gene, J gene, D gene, clone size, CDR3 DNA, CDR3 protein. A D gene is named only where the DNA matches it firmly. Clone size is not always given. Where it is, it says once, few, many or a class for expanded clones.

TRBV5-1,TRBJ1-1,NA,NA,TGCGCCAGCAGCTTTTCCGGGATAAACACTGAAGCTTTCTTT,CASSFSGINTEAFF
TRBV27,TRBJ2-4,NA,NA,TGTGCCAGCAGTTCTCCCCTCGGTGCGATAGCCAAAAACATTCAGTACTTC,CASSSPLGAIAKNIQYF
TRBV7-6,TRBJ2-3,NA,NA,TGTGCCAGCAGCTTAGAGGGTACCGGCACAGATACGCAGTATTTT,CASSLEGTGTDTQYF
TRBV5-4,TRBJ2-6,NA,once,TGTGCCAGCAGCTTCGTGGTCTCTGGGGCCAACGTCCTGACTTTC,CASSFVVSGANVLTF
TRBV5-1,TRBJ2-3,TRBD2,once,TGCGCCAGCAGCCCTCTAATACTAGCGGGAGACACAGATACGCAGTATTTT,CASSPLILAGDTDTQYF
TRBV7-2,TRBJ1-1,NA,NA,TGTGCCAGCAGCTCGATGGGGGCGACGGCCACTGAAGCTTTCTTT,CASSSMGATATEAFF
TRBV28,TRBJ1-5,NA,NA,TGTGCCAGCAGCTCAAGACAGCCCCAGCATTTT,CASSSRQPQHF
TRBV19,TRBJ1-3,NA,NA,TGTGCCAGTACCCTCACCGGGACAACCGGAAACACCATATATTTT,CASTLTGTTGNTIYF
TRBV5-6,TRBJ2-3,TRBD2,NA,TGTGCCAGCAGCCATCAGTCTAGCGGGATACGCACAGATACGCAGTATTTT,CASSHQSSGIRTDTQYF
TRBV30,TRBJ2-7,NA,NA,TGTGCCTGGAGTGCGGAGGTGTACTCCTACGAGCAGTACTTC,CAWSAEVYSYEQYF
TRBV6-1,TRBJ1-1,NA,once,TGTGCCAGCAGTGAAGAGAGGTACACTGAAGCTTTCTTT,CASSEERYTEAFF
TRBV16,TRBJ2-1,NA,NA,TGTGCCAGCAGCCAATCCTCCGGGAATGAGCAGTTCTTC,CASSQSSGNEQFF
TRBV10-1,TRBJ2-1,NA,NA,TGCGCCAGCAGTGAGTCGGGGGTAGGGACGAGGTCCTACAATGAGCAGTTCTTC,CASSESGVGTRSYNEQFF
TRBV11-3,TRBJ2-5,NA,NA,TGTGCCAGCAGCTCTTTGGGAGGCCAAGAGACCCAGTACTTC,CASSSLGGQETQYF
TRBV7-6,TRBJ2-2,NA,NA,TGTGCCAGCAGCCCATGGACTACGAACACCGGGGAGCTGTTTTTT,CASSPWTTNTGELFF
TRBV7-9,TRBJ1-4,NA,once,TGTGCCAGCAGCCTAGGGGCGCGGAGTAATGAAAAACTGTTTTTT,CASSLGARSNEKLFF
TRBV6-6,TRBJ2-4,NA,few,TGTGCCAGCTGGTCCCCCTTCGGGCTAGCCAAAAACATTCAGTACTTC,CASWSPFGLAKNIQYF
TRBV2,TRBJ2-5,NA,once,TGTGCCAGCACCGGCTTCCAAGAGACCCAGTACTTC,CASTGFQETQYF
TRBV19,TRBJ2-3,NA,NA,TGTGCCAGTAGTACCGGGGGAGCGGATACGCAGTATTTT,CASSTGGADTQYF
TRBV18,TRBJ2-2,NA,NA,TGTGCCAGCTCACCACGCACTCCCGACACCGGGGAGCTGTTTTTT,CASSPRTPDTGELFF
TRBV5-6,TRBJ2-3,TRBD2,NA,TGTGCCAGCAGCTTGGAGATTAGCGGGAGCTACACAGATACGCAGTATTTT,CASSLEISGSYTDTQYF
TRBV29-1,TRBJ2-2,TRBD1,NA,TGCAGCGTAGAGACAGGGTCGAACACCGGGGAGCTGTTTTTT,CSVETGSNTGELFF
TRBV5-4,TRBJ2-1,TRBD1,NA,TGTGCCAGCAGCCTAGACAGGGACCAGTTCTTC,CASSLDRDQFF
TRBV10-3,TRBJ2-5,NA,NA,TGTGCCATCAGCCGTGCGGGGCAAGAGACCCAGTACTTC,CAISRAGQETQYF
TRBV27,TRBJ1-1,NA,NA,TGTGCCAGCAGTTTATCTAACACGGGGGCTGAAGCTTTCTTT,CASSLSNTGAEAFF
TRBV6-5,TRBJ1-2,NA,NA,TGTGCCAGTAGAAACTATGGCTACACCTTC,CASRNYGYTF
TRBV28,TRBJ2-4,NA,NA,TGTGCCAGCAGTATCCTCCGCGGGGTCAAAAACATTCAGTACTTC,CASSILRGVKNIQYF
TRBV7-2,TRBJ1-3,NA,NA,TGTGCCAGCAGCGGGGGTGGGGGCAAAGGAAACACCATATATTTT,CASSGGGGKGNTIYF
TRBV29-1,TRBJ2-4,TRBD1,NA,TGCAGCGTCGACGGGACAGGGAGAGAGCAGTACTTC,CSVDGTGREQYF
TRBV5-4,TRBJ2-1,TRBD1,once,TGTGCCAGCAGCTTGGGGGCAGGGGGCACCTACAATGAGCAGTTCTTC,CASSLGAGGTYNEQFF
TRBV29-1,TRBJ2-6,NA,NA,TGCAGCGTTATTGGATGGGGGTCTGGGGCCAACGTCCTGACTTTC,CSVIGWGSGANVLTF
TRBV2,TRBJ1-1,NA,NA,TGTGCCAGCAGTGAATTCCAGGTTCGCTCTGAAGCTTTCTTT,CASSEFQVRSEAFF
TRBV25-1,TRBJ1-2,NA,once,TGTGCCAGCAGTGATGGATTCCCACTTTGGGGCTACACCTTC,CASSDGFPLWGYTF
TRBV6-1,TRBJ1-4,NA,NA,TGTGCCAGCAGTGAAGCGCGTGGTGAAAAACTGTTTTTT,CASSEARGEKLFF
TRBV7-2,TRBJ1-2,NA,NA,TGTGCCAGCAGCCAACAGGGTTACTATGGCTACACCTTC,CASSQQGYYGYTF
TRBV7-8,TRBJ2-3,NA,NA,TGTGCCAGCAGCCCGCGGGACTGGGGGGGCACAGATACGCAGTATTTT,CASSPRDWGGTDTQYF
TRBV5-1,TRBJ2-5,NA,NA,TGCGCCAGCAGCTTGGAAGGGGTGGAACGCGTGACCCAGTACTTC,CASSLEGVERVTQYF
TRBV19,TRBJ1-1,NA,once,TGTGCCAGTAGTCTCCCACAGGGATACAACACTGAAGCTTTCTTT,CASSLPQGYNTEAFF
TRBV27,TRBJ1-5,NA,NA,TGTGCCAGCAGTTTATTAGGTAGTAGCCAGCCCCAGCATTTT,CASSLLGSSQPQHF
TRBV7-2,TRBJ2-7,NA,NA,TGTGCCAGCAGCTTAGGAGGATCCGGATACGAGCAGTACTTC,CASSLGGSGYEQYF